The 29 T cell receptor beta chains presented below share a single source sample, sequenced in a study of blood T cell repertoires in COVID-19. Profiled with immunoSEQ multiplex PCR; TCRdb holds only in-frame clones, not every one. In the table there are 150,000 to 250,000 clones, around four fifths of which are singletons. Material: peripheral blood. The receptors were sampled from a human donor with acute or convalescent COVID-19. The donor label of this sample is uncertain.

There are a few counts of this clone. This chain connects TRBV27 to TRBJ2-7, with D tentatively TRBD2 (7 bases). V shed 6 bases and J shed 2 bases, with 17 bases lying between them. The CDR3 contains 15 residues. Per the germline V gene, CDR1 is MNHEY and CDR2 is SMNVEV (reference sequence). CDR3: CASSRVRGATYEQYF. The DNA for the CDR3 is TGTGCCAGCAGCCGAGTTCGGGGGGCTACCTACGAGCAGTACTTC.

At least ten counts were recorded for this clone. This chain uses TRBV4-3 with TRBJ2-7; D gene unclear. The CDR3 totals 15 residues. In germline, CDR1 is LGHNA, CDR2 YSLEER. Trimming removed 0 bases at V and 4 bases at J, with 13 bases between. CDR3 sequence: CASSQEVTGQYEQYF. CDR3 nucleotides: TGCGCCAGCAGCCAAGAGGTAACGGGTCAGTACGAGCAGTACTTC.

CDR3: CASSGGTGVGVDTQYF. In DNA, the CDR3 is TGTGCCAGCAGCGGTGGGACAGGGGTGGGCGTAGATACGCAGTATTTT. J is TRBJ2-3 and V is TRBV5-4, with 10 bases identical to TRBD1. Germline V CDR1 and CDR2: SGHNT, YYREEE (reference sequence). CDR3 length: 16 amino acids. V dropped 4 bases and J dropped 5; count of bases not matched to a gene: 10.

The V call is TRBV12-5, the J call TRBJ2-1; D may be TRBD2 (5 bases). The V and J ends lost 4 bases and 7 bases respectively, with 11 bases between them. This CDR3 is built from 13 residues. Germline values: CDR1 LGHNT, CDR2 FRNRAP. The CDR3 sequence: CASGSPRGNEQFF. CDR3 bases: TGTGCTAGTGGTTCCCCAAGAGGGAATGAGCAGTTCTTC.

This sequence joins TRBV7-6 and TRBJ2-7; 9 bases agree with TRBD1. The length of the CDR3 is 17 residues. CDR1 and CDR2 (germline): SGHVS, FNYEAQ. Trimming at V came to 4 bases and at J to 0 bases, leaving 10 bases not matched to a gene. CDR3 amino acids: CASSSSRDRVTSYEQYF. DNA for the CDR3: TGTGCCAGCAGCTCGTCCCGGGACAGGGTTACCTCCTACGAGCAGTACTTC.

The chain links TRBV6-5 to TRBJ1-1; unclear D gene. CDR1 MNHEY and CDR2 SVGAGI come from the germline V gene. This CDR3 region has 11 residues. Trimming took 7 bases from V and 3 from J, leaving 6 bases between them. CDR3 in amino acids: CASNIYTEAFF. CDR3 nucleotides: TGTGCCAGCAACATCTACACTGAAGCTTTCTTT.

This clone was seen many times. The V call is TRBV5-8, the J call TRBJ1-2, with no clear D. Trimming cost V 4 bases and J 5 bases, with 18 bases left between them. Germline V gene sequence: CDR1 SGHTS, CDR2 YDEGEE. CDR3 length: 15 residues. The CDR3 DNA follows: TGTGCCAGCAGCGGACTGGTCAAGTATAATTATGGCTACACCTTC. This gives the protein CASSGLVKYNYGYTF.

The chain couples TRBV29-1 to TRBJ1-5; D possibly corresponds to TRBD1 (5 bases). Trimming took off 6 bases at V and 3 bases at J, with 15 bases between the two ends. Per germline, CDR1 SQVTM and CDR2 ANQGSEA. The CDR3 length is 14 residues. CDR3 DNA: TGCAGCGTGCGACCGACAGACCCCAATCAGCCCCAGCATTTT. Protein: CSVRPTDPNQPQHF.

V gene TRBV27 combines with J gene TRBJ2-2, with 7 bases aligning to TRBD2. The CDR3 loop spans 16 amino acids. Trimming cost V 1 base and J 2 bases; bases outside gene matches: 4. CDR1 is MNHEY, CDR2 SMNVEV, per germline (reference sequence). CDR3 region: CASSLYGGSNTGELFF. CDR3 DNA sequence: TGTGCCAGCAGTTTATATGGCGGGAGTAACACCGGGGAGCTGTTTTTT.

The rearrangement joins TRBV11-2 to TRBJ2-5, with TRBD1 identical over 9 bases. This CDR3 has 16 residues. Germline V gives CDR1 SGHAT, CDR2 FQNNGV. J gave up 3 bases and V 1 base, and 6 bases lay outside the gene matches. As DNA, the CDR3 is TGTGCCAGCAGCTTAGGTGTGGGGGACAGGGAAGAGACCCAGTACTTC. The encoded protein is CASSLGVGDREETQYF.

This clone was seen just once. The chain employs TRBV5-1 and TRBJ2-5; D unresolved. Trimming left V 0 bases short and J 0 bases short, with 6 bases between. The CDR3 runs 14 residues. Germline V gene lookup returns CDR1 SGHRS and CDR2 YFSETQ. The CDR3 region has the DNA TGCGCCAGCAGCTTGGATACGGACCAAGAGACCCAGTACTTC. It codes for CASSLDTDQETQYF.

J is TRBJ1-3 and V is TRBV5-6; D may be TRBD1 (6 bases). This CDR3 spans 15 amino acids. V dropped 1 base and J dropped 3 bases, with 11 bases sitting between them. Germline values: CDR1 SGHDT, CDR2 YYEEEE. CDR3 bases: TGTGCCAGCAGCTTGATAACAGGGAGTGGAAACACCATATATTTT. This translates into CASSLITGSGNTIYF. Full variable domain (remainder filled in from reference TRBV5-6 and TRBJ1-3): DAGVTQSPTHLIKTRGQQVTLRCSPKSGHDTVSWYQQALGQGPQFIFQYYEEEERQRGNFPDRFSGHQFPNYSSELNVNALLLGDSALYLCASSLITGSGNTIYFGEGSWLTVV.

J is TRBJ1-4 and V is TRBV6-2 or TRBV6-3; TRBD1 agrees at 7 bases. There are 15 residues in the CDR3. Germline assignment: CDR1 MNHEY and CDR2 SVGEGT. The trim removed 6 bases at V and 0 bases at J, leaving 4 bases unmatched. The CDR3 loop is CASSSGTATNEKLFF. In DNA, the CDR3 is TGTGCCAGCAGCTCTGGGACAGCAACTAATGAAAAACTGTTTTTT.

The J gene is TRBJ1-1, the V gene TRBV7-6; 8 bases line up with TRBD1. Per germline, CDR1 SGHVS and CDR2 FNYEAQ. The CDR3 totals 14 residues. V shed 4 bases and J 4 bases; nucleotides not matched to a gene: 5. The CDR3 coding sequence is TGTGCCAGCAGCTCCACTCAGGGGGCCACTGAAGCTTTCTTT. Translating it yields CASSSTQGATEAFF.

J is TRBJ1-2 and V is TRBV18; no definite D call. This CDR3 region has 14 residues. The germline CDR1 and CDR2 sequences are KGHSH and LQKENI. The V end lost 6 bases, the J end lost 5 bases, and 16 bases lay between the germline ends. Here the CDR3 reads CASSPKKPSYGYTF. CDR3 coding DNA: TGTGCCAGCTCGCCTAAAAAGCCCTCGTATGGCTACACCTTC.

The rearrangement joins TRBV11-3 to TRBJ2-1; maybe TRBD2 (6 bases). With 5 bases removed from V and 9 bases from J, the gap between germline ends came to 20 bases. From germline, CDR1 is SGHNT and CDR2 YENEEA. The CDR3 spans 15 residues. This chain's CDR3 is CASSHGTLQPGEQFF. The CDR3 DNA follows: TGTGCCAGCAGCCACGGGACTCTCCAACCGGGTGAGCAGTTCTTC.

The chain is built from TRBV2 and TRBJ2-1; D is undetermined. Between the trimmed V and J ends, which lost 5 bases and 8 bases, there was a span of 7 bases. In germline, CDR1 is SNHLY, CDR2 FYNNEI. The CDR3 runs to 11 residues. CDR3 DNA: TGTGCCAGCAGTATTTTCTATGAGCAGTTCTTC. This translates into CASSIFYEQFF.

CDR3 sequence: CATSRGGEAQETQYF. CDR3 coding DNA: TGTGCCACCAGCAGAGGAGGGGAGGCACAAGAGACCCAGTACTTC. The chain links TRBV15 to TRBJ2-5; D perhaps matches TRBD2 (6 bases). This CDR3 contains 15 residues. CDR1 is LNHNV and CDR2 is YYDKDF in the germline V gene (reference sequence). The V end lost 1 base, the J end lost 2 bases, and 11 bases lay between the germline ends.

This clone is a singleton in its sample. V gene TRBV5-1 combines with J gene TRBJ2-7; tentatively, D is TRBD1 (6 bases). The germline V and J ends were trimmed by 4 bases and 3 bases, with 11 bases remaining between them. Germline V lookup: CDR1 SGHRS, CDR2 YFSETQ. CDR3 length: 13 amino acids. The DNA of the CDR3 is TGCGCCAGCAGCAAGGACAGTTACTACGAGCAGTACTTC. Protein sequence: CASSKDSYYEQYF.

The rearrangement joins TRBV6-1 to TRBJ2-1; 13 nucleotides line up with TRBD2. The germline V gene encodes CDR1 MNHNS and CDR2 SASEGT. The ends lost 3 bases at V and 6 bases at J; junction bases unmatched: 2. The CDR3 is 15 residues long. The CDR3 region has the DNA TGTGCCAGCAGTGATACTAGCGGGAGGGTCAATGAGCAGTTCTTC. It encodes CASSDTSGRVNEQFF.

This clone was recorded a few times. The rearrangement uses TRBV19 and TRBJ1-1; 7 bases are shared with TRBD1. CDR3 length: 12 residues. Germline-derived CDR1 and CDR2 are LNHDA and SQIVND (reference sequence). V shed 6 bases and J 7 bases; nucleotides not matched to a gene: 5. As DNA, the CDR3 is TGTGCCAGTAGGTTCCGGGACAGTGAAGCTTTCTTT. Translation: CASRFRDSEAFF.

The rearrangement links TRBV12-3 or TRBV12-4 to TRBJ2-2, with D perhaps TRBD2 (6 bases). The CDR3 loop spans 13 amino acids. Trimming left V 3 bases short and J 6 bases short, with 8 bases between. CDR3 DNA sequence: TGTGCCAGCAGTTTCGGGAGCGCCGGGGAGCTGTTTTTT. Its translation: CASSFGSAGELFF.

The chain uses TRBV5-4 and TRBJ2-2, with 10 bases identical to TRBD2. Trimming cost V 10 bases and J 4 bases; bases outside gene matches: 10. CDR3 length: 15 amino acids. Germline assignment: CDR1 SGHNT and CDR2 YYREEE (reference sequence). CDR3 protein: CAGSLAGVSTGELFF. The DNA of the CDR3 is TGTGCCGGGAGCCTAGCGGGAGTAAGCACCGGGGAGCTGTTTTTT.

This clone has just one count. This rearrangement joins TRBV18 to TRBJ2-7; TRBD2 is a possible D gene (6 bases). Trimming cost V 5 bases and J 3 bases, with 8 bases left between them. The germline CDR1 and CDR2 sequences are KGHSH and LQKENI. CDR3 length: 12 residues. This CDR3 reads CASSGGFYEQYF. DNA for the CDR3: TGTGCCAGCTCAGGGGGGTTCTACGAGCAGTACTTC.

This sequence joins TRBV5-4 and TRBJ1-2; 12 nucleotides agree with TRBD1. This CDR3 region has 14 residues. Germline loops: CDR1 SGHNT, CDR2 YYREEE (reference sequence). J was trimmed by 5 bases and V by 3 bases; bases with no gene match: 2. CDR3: CASSWDRGHYGYTF. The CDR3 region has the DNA TGTGCCAGCAGCTGGGACAGGGGGCATTATGGCTACACCTTC. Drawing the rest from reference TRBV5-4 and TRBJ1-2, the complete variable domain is ETGVTQSPTHLIKTRGQQVTLRCSSQSGHNTVSWYQQALGQGPQFIFQYYREEENGRGNFPPRFSGLQFPNYSSELNVNALELDDSALYLCASSWDRGHYGYTFGSGTRLTVV.

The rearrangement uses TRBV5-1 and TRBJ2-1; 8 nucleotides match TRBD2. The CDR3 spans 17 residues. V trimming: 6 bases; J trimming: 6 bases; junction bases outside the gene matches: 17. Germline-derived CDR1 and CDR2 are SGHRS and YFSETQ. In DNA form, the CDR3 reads TGCGCCAGCAACTCCGGAGCGGGAGAAATAGGTGTCAATGAGCAGTTCTTC. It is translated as CASNSGAGEIGVNEQFF.

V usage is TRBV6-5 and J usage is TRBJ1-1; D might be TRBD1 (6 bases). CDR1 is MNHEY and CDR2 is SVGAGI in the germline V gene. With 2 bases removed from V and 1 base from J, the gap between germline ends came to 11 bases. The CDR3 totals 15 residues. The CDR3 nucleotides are TGTGCCAGCAGTTACGCAGGGGCGCCGAACACTGAAGCTTTCTTT. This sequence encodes CASSYAGAPNTEAFF.

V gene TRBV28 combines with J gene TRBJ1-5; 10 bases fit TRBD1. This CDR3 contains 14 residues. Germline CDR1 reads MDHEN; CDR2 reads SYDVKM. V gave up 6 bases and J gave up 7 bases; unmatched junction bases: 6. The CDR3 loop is CASRGTGAPQPQHF. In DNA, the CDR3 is TGTGCCAGCAGGGGGACAGGGGCTCCCCAGCCCCAGCATTTT.

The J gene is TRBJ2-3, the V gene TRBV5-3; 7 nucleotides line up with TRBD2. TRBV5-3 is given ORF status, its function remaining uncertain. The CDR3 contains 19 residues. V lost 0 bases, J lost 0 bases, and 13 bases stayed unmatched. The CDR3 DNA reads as TGTGCCAGAAGCTTGGGCCAGCGGGAAGCGGGGCATAGCACAGATACGCAGTATTTT. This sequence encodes CARSLGQREAGHSTDTQYF.